One and the same sample provided the 22 T cell receptor beta chains below, sequenced in a study of T cells in Graves' hyperthyroidism and ophthalmopathy. RNA transcripts yielded amplified TCR beta CDR3 regions. Researchers ran a first-round RT-PCR on the TCR CDR3 using the HTBI primer set. Each CDR3 protein is one row after TCRdb ran MiXCR on the multiplex PCR reads. The sample records around 350,000 distinct CDR3 sequences, less than 15% being singletons. Sequencing was carried out using blood. These receptors were collected from a woman under 30 with Graves' hyperthyroidism.

There are many counts of this clonotype. The chain joins TRBV12-3 or TRBV12-4 to TRBJ2-1; TRBD2 matches at 8 bases. There are 16 residues in the CDR3. Unmatched junction bases numbered 4, after V lost 1 base and J lost 2 bases. The CDR3 sequence is CASSLGGLAPYNEQFF. The CDR3 DNA sequence: TGTGCCAGCAGTTTAGGAGGACTAGCACCCTACAATGAGCAGTTCTTC.

The table lists this clonotype with a few counts. This CDR3 is CASSLGLATHQETQYF. The CDR3 DNA reads as TGCGCCAGCAGCTTGGGATTAGCCACCCACCAAGAGACCCAGTACTTC. The chain employs TRBV5-1 and TRBJ2-5; D is uncertain. Germline values: CDR1 SGHRS, CDR2 YFSETQ. This CDR3 contains 16 residues. Trimming took 0 bases from V and 0 from J, leaving 12 bases between them. Variable domain in full (rest from reference TRBV5-1 and TRBJ2-5): KAGVTQTPRYLIKTRGQQVTLSCSPISGHRSVSWYQQTPGQGLQFLFEYFSETQRNKGNFPGRFSGRQFSNSRSEMNVSTLELGDSALYLCASSLGLATHQETQYFGPGTRLLVL.

Only a few counts were recorded for this clonotype. The chain combines TRBV2 with TRBJ1-1, with D perhaps TRBD1 (6 bases). Per germline, CDR1 SNHLY and CDR2 FYNNEI. CDR3 size: 16 residues. Between the trimmed V and J ends, which lost 8 bases and 2 bases, there was a span of 21 bases. This CDR3 is CASLMGGGGPNTEAFF. The CDR3 DNA reads as TGTGCCAGCCTAATGGGGGGGGGGGGGCCCAACACTGAAGCTTTCTTT.

The rearrangement links TRBV19 to TRBJ1-5; the match to TRBD1 covers 11 bases. The germline CDR1 and CDR2 sequences are LNHDA and SQIVND (reference sequence). The junction had 11 bases not matched to a gene; V was cut back by 6 bases and J by 7 bases. The CDR3 sequence is 16 residues long. Here the CDR3 DNA reads TGTGCCAGTAGACCTCTCGGGACAGGGGGTGAACAGCCCCAGCATTTT. It specifies CASRPLGTGGEQPQHF.

The chain links TRBV7-2 to TRBJ2-3; D might be TRBD2 (7 bases). The CDR3 contains 15 residues. The V gene lost 5 bases and the J gene lost 2 bases, with 14 bases spanning the gap. Germline CDR1 is SGHTA and CDR2 is FQGNSA. For the CDR3, the DNA is TGTGCCAGCAGCGCGCGGGGGCCCACCACAGATACGCAGTATTTT. This encodes CASSARGPTTDTQYF.

In this sample, this clonotype turned up many times. J is TRBJ1-3 and V is TRBV28; D gene ambiguous. CDR1 and CDR2 from the germline V gene are MDHEN and SYDVKM. This CDR3 is 16 amino acids long. Trimming stripped 5 bases from V and 1 base from J, with 15 bases between. The CDR3 loop is CASSTYHGESGNTIYF. In nucleotides, the CDR3 is TGTGCCAGCAGTACTTATCACGGGGAGTCTGGAAACACCATATATTTT.

This clonotype was observed at least ten times. The DNA of the CDR3 is TGTGCCAGCAGCCAAGATCTTAGCGGAGATACGCAGTATTTT. Translating it yields CASSQDLSGDTQYF. The chain joins TRBV4-2 to TRBJ2-3; TRBD2 might be the D (6 bases). This CDR3 spans 14 amino acids. CDR1 is LGHNA and CDR2 is YNFKEQ in the germline V gene. Trimming stripped 0 bases from V and 5 bases from J, with 9 bases between.

The sample holds many counts of this clonotype. V is TRBV12-3 or TRBV12-4 and J is TRBJ2-5; possible D gene TRBD2, 6 bases. Between the trimmed V and J ends, which lost 5 bases and 0 bases, there was a span of 16 bases. The CDR3 consists of 16 residues. CDR3 in DNA: TGTGCCAGCAGTCATACTCGGGGGTCCGACCAAGAGACCCAGTACTTC. Translated: CASSHTRGSDQETQYF.

This clonotype has at least ten counts. V and J are TRBV20-1 and TRBJ2-2, with TRBD2 matching 8 bases. The germline CDR1 and CDR2 sequences are DFQATT and SNEGSKA (reference sequence). The CDR3 is 15 residues long. The junction had 7 bases not matched to a gene; V was cut back by 5 bases and J by 2 bases. In nucleotides, the CDR3 is TGCAGTGCTGCCGTAGCGGGGAGAAACACCGGGGAGCTGTTTTTT. Translating it yields CSAAVAGRNTGELFF.

This clonotype has a count of ten or more. CDR3 sequence: CAGSPVRGGETQYF. The CDR3 DNA reads as TGTGCCGGCTCACCGGTTCGTGGAGGGGAGACCCAGTACTTC. The chain employs TRBV7-2 and TRBJ2-5; D possibly corresponds to TRBD2 (6 bases). CDR1 and CDR2 from the germline V gene are SGHTA and FQGNSA. The CDR3 spans 14 residues. Trimming stripped 11 bases from V and 5 bases from J, with 21 bases between. The full variable domain, in which reference TRBV7-2 and TRBJ2-5 provide the parts outside the CDR3, is GAGVSQSPSNKVTEKGKDVELRCDPISGHTALYWYRQSLGQGLEFLIYFQGNSAPDKSGLPSDRFSAERTGGSVSTLTIQRTQQEDSAVYLCAGSPVRGGETQYFGPGTRLLVL.

This clonotype has a count of ten or more. The chain has TRBV28 and TRBJ1-3, with 9 bases aligning to TRBD1. From germline, CDR1 is MDHEN and CDR2 SYDVKM. This CDR3 has 18 residues. The J segment lost 0 bases and the V segment lost 3 bases, leaving 9 bases of the junction unmatched. CDR3 region: CASSLGTGKFFSGNTIYF. Written as DNA, the CDR3 is TGTGCCAGCAGTTTGGGGACAGGGAAATTTTTCTCTGGAAACACCATATATTTT.

This clonotype was detected ten times or more. This chain connects TRBV9 to TRBJ1-3, with D possibly being TRBD1 (5 bases). V lost 0 bases to trimming and J lost 7 bases, with 14 bases between them. Germline V gene lookup returns CDR1 SGDLS and CDR2 YYNGEE. The CDR3 runs to 15 residues. This CDR3 is CASSVAQGVRNTIYF. CDR3 nucleotide sequence: TGTGCCAGCAGCGTAGCCCAGGGCGTACGGAACACCATATATTTT.

This clonotype was counted only a few times. The CDR3 DNA is TGCAGTGCTAGAGTGACAGGGACGGGAGAGACCCAGTACTTC. Residues: CSARVTGTGETQYF. The V gene is TRBV20-1, the J gene TRBJ2-5; 7 nucleotides align to TRBD1. J was trimmed by 4 bases and V by 1 base; bases with no gene match: 6. The germline V gene encodes CDR1 DFQATT and CDR2 SNEGSKA (reference sequence). This CDR3 is 14 amino acids long.

On this clonotype itself: Sequence at one end of the junction differs from germline and may be a read error. V is TRBV25-1 and J is TRBJ2-6, with a weak D call TRBD1 (5 bases). Per the germline V gene, CDR1 is MGHDK and CDR2 is SYGVNS. The CDR3 runs 19 residues. This chain's CDR3 is CASSDESVPRGSEANVLTF. Here the CDR3 DNA reads TGTGCCAGCAGTGATGAGTCTGTACCTAGGGGCTCTGAGGCCAACGTCCTGACTTTC.

The chain joins TRBV14 to TRBJ2-7; 7 nucleotides align to TRBD2. V dropped 5 bases and J dropped 2; count of bases not matched to a gene: 6. The CDR3 runs 14 residues. CDR1 is SGHDN and CDR2 is FVKESK in the germline V gene. Here the CDR3 reads CASSRASGAYEQYF. The DNA for the CDR3 is TGTGCCAGCAGCAGGGCTAGCGGAGCCTACGAGCAGTACTTC.

V gene TRBV19 combines with J gene TRBJ2-5; 8 nucleotides align to TRBD2. V shed 4 bases and J 11 bases; nucleotides not matched to a gene: 12. Germline-derived CDR1 and CDR2 are LNHDA and SQIVND (reference sequence). The CDR3 extends over 14 amino acids. For the CDR3, the DNA is TGTGCCAGTAGTACAGGGACTAGTGTAAGAGAGCAGTACTTC. Amino acid sequence: CASSTGTSVREQYF.

The sample holds many counts of this clonotype. The CDR3 nucleotides are TGTGCCAGCAGCTCAAAGCGGGTCTCCTACAATGAGCAGTTCTTC. It encodes CASSSKRVSYNEQFF. The chain uses TRBV13 and TRBJ2-1, with D possibly being TRBD2 (6 bases). CDR3 length: 15 residues. Germline V lookup: CDR1 PRHDT, CDR2 FYEKMQ (reference sequence). Trimming left V 4 bases short and J 0 bases short, with 10 bases between.

Only a few counts were recorded for this clonotype. The chain is built from TRBV9 and TRBJ2-7; tentatively, D is TRBD2 (5 bases). The germline V gene has CDR1 SGDLS and CDR2 YYNGEE. The CDR3 extends over 15 amino acids. Between the trimmed V and J ends, which lost 4 bases and 6 bases, there was a span of 20 bases. CDR3 sequence (DNA): TGTGCCAGCAGCCCGCCGGACGCCAGCGGTCTCGAGCAGTACTTC. This sequence encodes CASSPPDASGLEQYF.

This clonotype has a count of ten or more. The chain joins TRBV7-2 to TRBJ2-7; TRBD1 matches 10 bases. The CDR3 is 14 amino acids. CDR1 SGHTA and CDR2 FQGNSA come from the germline V gene. V gave up 5 bases and J gave up 4 bases; unmatched junction bases: 5. The CDR3 DNA reads TGTGCCAGCAGCCCCCGGGACAGGGGTTACGAGCAGTACTTC. Its protein product is CASSPRDRGYEQYF.

This clonotype was seen at least ten times. The J gene is TRBJ1-1, the V gene TRBV19, with unresolved D. Per the germline V gene, CDR1 is LNHDA and CDR2 is SQIVND (reference sequence). The CDR3 is made up of 12 amino acids. The germline V and J ends were trimmed by 8 bases and 2 bases, with 9 bases remaining between them. The CDR3 reads CASGKLNTEAFF. Written as DNA, the CDR3 is TGTGCCAGTGGGAAGTTAAACACTGAAGCTTTCTTT.

The CDR3 DNA follows: TGCGCCAGCAGCCAAGCCCTCCCCGGGGGACGTAGCACAGATACGCAGTATTTT. It yields the protein CASSQALPGGRSTDTQYF. The chain joins TRBV4-1 to TRBJ2-3; TRBD2 might be the D (6 bases). Germline-derived CDR1 and CDR2 are MGHRA and YSYEKL. The CDR3 extends over 18 amino acids. V lost 1 base, J lost 0 bases, and 17 bases lay in between.

There are many counts of this clonotype. The chain couples TRBV5-6 to TRBJ2-2; D perhaps matches TRBD1 (5 bases). Trimming took off 2 bases at V and 7 bases at J, with 12 bases between the two ends. Per the germline V gene, CDR1 is SGHDT and CDR2 is YYEEEE. This CDR3 contains 14 residues. In DNA, the CDR3 is TGTGCCAGCAGCTTCATCAGGGCGAACGGGGAGCTGTTTTTT. Protein sequence: CASSFIRANGELFF.